This TCR beta chain came from a study of blood T cells in healthy people across ages. Study observations and caveats: Naive and antigen-experienced cells were not separated, limiting conclusive comparison.

With regard to this clonotype: Its cognate antigen is unknown. A junction boundary mismatches the germline segment, possibly from a read error.

Germline V gives CDR1 WSHSY, CDR2 SAAADI. This CDR3 region has 13 residues. Then a second PCR, running roughly 7 to 11 cycles, was carried out with a sample-barcoded 5' primer and a J-beta primer mix. In TCRdb, the 5' RACE reads were re-called with MiXCR into one record per CDR3 protein. This sample has 870,000 or so distinct CDR3 sequences, with 25% to 35% found just once. The TCR was taken from a woman aged 80 or older in good health. The sample taken for sequencing was blood. V gene TRBV10-2 combines with J gene TRBJ2-7; a possible D gene is TRBD1 (5 bases). CDR3 sequence reads: CACSVSGLNEQYF. CDR3 coding DNA: TGCGCCTGCAGTGTGTCAGGGTTAAACGAGCAGTACTTC.